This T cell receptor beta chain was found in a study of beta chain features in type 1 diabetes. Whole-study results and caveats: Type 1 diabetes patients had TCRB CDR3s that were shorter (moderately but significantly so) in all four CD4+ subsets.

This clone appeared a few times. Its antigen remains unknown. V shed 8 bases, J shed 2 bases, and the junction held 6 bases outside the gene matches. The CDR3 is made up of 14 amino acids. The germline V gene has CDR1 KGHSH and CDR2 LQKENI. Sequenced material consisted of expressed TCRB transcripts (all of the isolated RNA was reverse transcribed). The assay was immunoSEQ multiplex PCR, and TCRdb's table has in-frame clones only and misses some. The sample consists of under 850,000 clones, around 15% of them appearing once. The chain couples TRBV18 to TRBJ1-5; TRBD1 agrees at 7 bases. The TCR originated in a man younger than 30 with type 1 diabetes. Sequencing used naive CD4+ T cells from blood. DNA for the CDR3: TGTGCCAGCACCGACAGGGAAGGCAATCAGCCCCAGCATTTT. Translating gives CASTDREGNQPQHF.